This passage covers 14 T cell receptor beta chains from one sample sequenced in a study of tissue T cells after allogeneic stem cell transplantation. Time point of the sample: mouse harvest day 7 after allogeneic transplant. Tail vein injection delivered 10^7 T-cell-depleted bone marrow cells and 10^6 splenic CD5+ T cells. TCRdb keeps only in-frame clones here, not all; method: immunoSEQ multiplex PCR. The sample yields about 5,000 clones, about 50% seen once. The sequencing input was gut tissue. These receptors came from a female BALB/c mouse given C57BL/6 T cells with graft-versus-host disease after an allogeneic hematopoietic cell transplant.

This clone turned up a few times. The genes are named according to mouse. The read ends 1 residue before the CDR3 terminus; that terminus is restored from the germline J gene. The rearrangement links TRBV3 to TRBJ2-7; D is possibly TRBD1 or TRBD2 (5 bases each). This CDR3 comprises 15 residues. The V gene's germline CDR1 is SNHLY and CDR2 FYNGKV (reference sequence). The V end lost 3 bases, the J end lost 0 bases, and 12 bases lay between the germline ends. The CDR3 DNA, read in part, is TGTGCCAGCAGCTTTTGGGGCTCAAGCTCCTATGAACAGTAC. Amino acids: CASSFWGSSSYEQY. The full CDR3 sequence reads CASSFWGSSSYEQYF.

Notes on this clone: The gene symbols are mouse symbols. Coverage ceases 1 residue before the CDR3 finishes, and the germline J gene fills in the end. The rearrangement links TRBV3 to TRBJ1-1, with a tentative D call TRBD1 (6 bases). There are 12 residues in the CDR3. CDR1 SNHLY and CDR2 FYNGKV come from the germline V gene (reference sequence). Deletions cut 4 bases from V and 4 bases from J, with 7 bases between. The CDR3 spells CASSSGVTEVFF. The covered CDR3 bases are TGTGCCAGCAGCTCAGGGGTCACAGAAGTCTTC.

Points on this clone: These gene names are mouse names. Read sequence stops 1 residue before the CDR3 end, and the germline J gene provides the missing end. This chain connects TRBV16 to TRBJ2-1; 14 positions agree with TRBD2. The V segment lost 1 base and the J segment 10 bases; nucleotides outside the gene matches: 3. The CDR3 runs to 15 residues. Germline CDR1 SGHSA, CDR2 FRNQAP. Partial CDR3 DNA: TGTGCAAGCAGCTTAGTGGGGACTGGGGGGGCAGAGCAGTTC. Translating it yields CASSLVGTGGAEQF. The full CDR3 is CASSLVGTGGAEQFF.

In this sample, this clone turned up a few times. Gene names and germline match the mouse. The CDR3 is cut off 1 residue early in the read; its end comes from the germline J gene. The chain combines TRBV23 with TRBJ2-2; no DNA check was done on the table's D call, TRBD1. The CDR3 is 14 residues long. CDR1 is KGHTA, CDR2 FQNQQP, per germline. Here the CDR3 reads CSSSRQENTGQLYF. Partial CDR3 DNA: TGCTCCAGCAGTCGACAGGAGAACACCGGGCAGCTCTAC.

About this clone itself: All gene names here are mouse names. The sequence runs out 1 residue before the end of the CDR3; the remainder is reconstructed from the germline J gene. The chain links TRBV26 to TRBJ2-7, with a possible D match to TRBD2 (5 bases). Between the trimmed V and J ends, which lost 1 base and 5 bases, there was a span of 6 bases. CDR1 KGHPV and CDR2 FQNQEV come from the germline V gene (reference sequence). The CDR3 is made up of 12 amino acids. CDR3 loop: CASSLYGDEQYF. The part of the CDR3 DNA that was read is TGTGCCAGCAGTCTGTATGGGGATGAACAGTAC.

With regard to this clone: Any gene name here is a mouse gene name. CDR3 bases read: TGTGCCAGCAGCCAACAGAATGCAGAAACGCTGTAT. It codes for CASSQQNAETLY. The whole CDR3 is CASSQQNAETLYF. This rearrangement joins TRBV5 to TRBJ2-3; D ambiguous. The sequence runs out 1 residue before the end of the CDR3; the remainder is reconstructed from the germline J gene. V was cut by 2 bases and J by 2 bases, with 5 bases left in between. CDR3 size: 13 residues. Per germline, CDR1 LGHNA and CDR2 YNLKQL (reference sequence).

This clone occurred a few times. Mouse names are used for the genes. The CDR3 goes on 1 residue after the read ends, and that part is filled in from the germline J gene. V is TRBV23 and J is TRBJ2-7. The germline V gene encodes CDR1 KGHTA and CDR2 FQNQQP. The CDR3 totals 13 residues. This CDR3 reads CSSRGARSYEQYF. The part of the CDR3 DNA that was read is TGCTCCAGCAGGGGGGCGCGCTCCTATGAACAGTAC.

This clone was recorded once. Gene labels here are mouse ones. Sequencing ends 1 residue short of the CDR3 end; the germline J gene provides the rest. V and J are TRBV13-3 and TRBJ2-3; 8 bases line up with TRBD1. Per the germline V gene, CDR1 is NNHDY and CDR2 is SYVADS. J was trimmed by 0 bases and V by 2 bases; bases with no gene match: 5. CDR3 length: 16 residues. The CDR3 sequence is CASSDPTGASAETLYF. CDR3 bases read: TGTGCCAGCAGTGACCCGACAGGGGCTAGTGCAGAAACGCTGTAT.

To note about this clone: Mouse germline and gene names are used. Read coverage stops 1 residue before the CDR3 terminus; the germline J gene supplies the remainder. The chain uses TRBV24 and TRBJ1-2; TRBD1 matches 11 bases. CDR1 and CDR2 (germline): KGHTA, FRNEEI. CDR3 length: 16 amino acids. Trimming took 1 base from V and 5 from J; bases not matched to a gene: 6. Partial CDR3 DNA: TGTGCCAGCAGTCTGTCCGGGACAGGGGGTGGGTCCGACTACACC. This translates into CASSLSGTGGGSDYT. The entire CDR3 reads CASSLSGTGGGSDYTF.

Details on this clone: The genes and germline here are from mouse. The read finishes 1 residue shy of the CDR3 end, and the germline J gene is used to complete it. The J gene is TRBJ1-1, the V gene TRBV26; 7 bases align to TRBD1. Germline values: CDR1 KGHPV, CDR2 FQNQEV (reference sequence). V dropped 4 bases and J dropped 0; count of bases not matched to a gene: 2. CDR3 length: 14 amino acids. CDR3 amino acids: CASSPTGSNTEVFF. Partial CDR3 DNA: TGTGCCAGCAGTCCGACAGGGTCAAACACAGAAGTCTTC.

Of note for this clone: Mouse germline and gene names are used. The read ends 1 residue early relative to the CDR3; the germline J gene fills the gap. The V gene is TRBV12-2, the J gene TRBJ1-2, with D hard to call. The CDR3 sequence is 13 residues long. Trimming pared 0 bases from V and 4 bases from J, leaving 8 bases between. Germline-derived CDR1 and CDR2 are SGHLS and HYDKME. The CDR3 loop is CASSLKGISDYTF. The sequenced CDR3 bases are TGTGCCAGCTCTCTCAAGGGAATCTCCGACTACACC.

A remark on this clone: Gene names denote mouse genes. The CDR3 end falls 1 residue outside the read, so it is completed with the germline J gene. The J gene is TRBJ2-1, the V gene TRBV19; tentative D call: TRBD2 (5 bases). The CDR3 covers 14 residues. V shed 4 bases and J shed 3 bases, with 11 bases lying between them. Germline V gives CDR1 FNHDT, CDR2 SITEND (reference sequence). The sequenced part of the CDR3 DNA is TGTGCCAGCAGTTCCGGACTTTTCTATGCTGAGCAGTTC. Its translation is CASSSGLFYAEQF. The whole CDR3 sequence reads CASSSGLFYAEQFF.

Note on this clone: The gene symbols are mouse symbols. The CDR3 end is not reached by the read, which stops 1 residue before it; the germline J gene fills it in. The chain couples TRBV19 to TRBJ2-4; TRBD2 might be the D (5 bases). Germline-derived CDR1 and CDR2 are FNHDT and SITEND (reference sequence). The CDR3 has 15 residues. V dropped 3 bases and J dropped 0 bases, with 11 bases sitting between them. The CDR3 DNA, read in part, is TGTGCCAGCAGTAAAACCCTGGGTAGTCAAAACACCTTGTAC. Amino acids: CASSKTLGSQNTLY. The whole CDR3 sequence is CASSKTLGSQNTLYF.

A note on this clone: Gene names refer to mouse genes. The CDR3 goes on 1 residue after the read ends, and that part is filled in from the germline J gene. The chain has TRBV13-1 and TRBJ2-4; TRBD2 agrees at 10 bases. Trimming removed 3 bases from V and 5 bases from J; junction bases left unmatched: 6. CDR3 length: 15 residues. Germline V gene sequence: CDR1 NSHNY, CDR2 SYGAGN. CDR3 in amino acids: CASSVPTGGRNTLYF. CDR3 DNA, as far as it was read: TGTGCCAGCAGTGTCCCGACTGGGGGGCGAAACACCTTGTAC.